These 26 T cell receptor beta chains came from one sample sequenced in a study of blood T cell repertoires in COVID-19. Method: immunoSEQ multiplex PCR; TCRdb's copy keeps in-frame clones and lacks some. Here the sample spans 130,000 to 150,000 clones, 85% to 90% being singletons. Sequencing input: PBMCs or T cells enriched from blood (not recorded which). The origin of the receptors is a woman in her twenties or thirties with acute COVID-19.

The chain couples TRBV11-3 to TRBJ2-1; D is ambiguous. Germline-derived CDR1 and CDR2 are SGHNT and YENEEA. V gave up 5 bases and J gave up 7 bases, with 9 bases separating them. The CDR3 is 12 amino acids. The CDR3 spells CASSPPGNEQFF. The DNA of the CDR3 is TGTGCCAGCAGCCCCCCGGGTAATGAGCAGTTCTTC.

The J gene is TRBJ2-1, the V gene TRBV7-3; weak D call: TRBD2 (5 bases). Trimming took off 5 bases at V and 5 bases at J, with 10 bases between the two ends. The CDR3 is made up of 13 amino acids. Germline V gives CDR1 SGHTA, CDR2 FQGTGA. In nucleotides, the CDR3 is TGTGCCAGCAGCCGGACTGGAAACAATGAGCAGTTCTTC. Translated, it gives CASSRTGNNEQFF.

The chain links TRBV7-8 to TRBJ2-5, with TRBD2 matching over 10 bases. V shed 5 bases, J shed 7 bases, and the junction held 13 bases outside the gene matches. The germline CDR1 and CDR2 sequences are SGHVS and FQNEAQ. The CDR3 has 16 residues. The CDR3 spells CASSAELAGITRTQYF. The CDR3 coding sequence is TGTGCCAGCAGCGCCGAACTAGCGGGAATTACTCGGACCCAGTACTTC.

This clone was picked up one time. The J gene is TRBJ2-5, the V gene TRBV12-5; no clear D gene. Trimming took 5 bases from V and 5 from J, leaving 12 bases between them. This CDR3 is 13 amino acids long. Germline V gene lookup returns CDR1 LGHNT and CDR2 FRNRAP. This CDR3 reads CASGPGGVETQYF. The CDR3 coding sequence is TGTGCTAGTGGTCCCGGCGGCGTTGAGACCCAGTACTTC.

This chain connects TRBV7-8 to TRBJ2-3, with 7 positions matching TRBD2. The CDR3 contains 16 residues. J gave up 1 base and V 0 bases, and 4 bases lay outside the gene matches. In germline, CDR1 is SGHVS, CDR2 FQNEAQ. The chain's CDR3 is CASSLASGIGTDTQYF. CDR3 nucleotides: TGTGCCAGCAGCTTAGCGAGCGGGATCGGCACAGATACGCAGTATTTT.

This clone was recorded only once. The chain combines TRBV28 with TRBJ1-2; no reliable D call. The CDR3 consists of 15 residues. Germline CDR1 MDHEN, CDR2 SYDVKM. V was clipped by 3 bases and J by 0 bases, with 11 bases between them. The CDR3 loop reads CASSLWRLANYGYTF. The CDR3 DNA reads as TGTGCCAGCAGTTTGTGGAGATTAGCTAACTATGGCTACACCTTC.

The chain links TRBV29-1 to TRBJ1-5; TRBD1 might be the D (6 bases). CDR1 is SQVTM and CDR2 is ANQGSEA in the germline V gene. V was cut by 8 bases and J by 0 bases, with 14 bases left in between. CDR3 length: 14 residues. This CDR3 reads CSTMDSNSNQPQHF. The CDR3 region has the DNA TGCAGCACTATGGACAGCAATAGCAATCAGCCCCAGCATTTT.

The CDR3 spells CASSLGGREQYF. CDR3 in DNA: TGTGCCAGCAGCTTAGGAGGTAGAGAGCAGTACTTC. The chain is built from TRBV7-6 and TRBJ2-7; D ambiguous. Trimming took 1 base from V and 7 from J, leaving 8 bases between them. The CDR3 spans 12 residues. Germline-derived CDR1 and CDR2 are SGHVS and FNYEAQ.

This clone has a handful of counts. This chain connects TRBV5-1 to TRBJ1-2, with TRBD1 matching over 8 bases. The CDR3 covers 14 residues. The V segment lost 4 bases and the J segment 6 bases; nucleotides outside the gene matches: 8. Germline CDR1 reads SGHRS; CDR2 reads YFSETQ. The CDR3, as DNA: TGCGCCAGCAGCGGATCAGGGGGCGGGCATGGCTACACCTTC. It encodes CASSGSGGGHGYTF.

This sequence joins TRBV2 and TRBJ1-5; possibly TRBD1 for D (5 bases). V was pared by 6 bases and J by 1 base, with 10 bases between. CDR3 length: 14 amino acids. Germline V gene lookup returns CDR1 SNHLY and CDR2 FYNNEI. This CDR3 reads CASRRGLSNQPQHF. The CDR3 bases are TGTGCCAGCAGAAGGGGTCTGAGCAATCAGCCCCAGCATTTT.

DNA for the CDR3: TGTGCCAGCAGCCCACGACTAGCGGTCTACGAGCAGTACTTC. Its translation: CASSPRLAVYEQYF. The J gene is TRBJ2-7, the V gene TRBV13; 9 bases are a match to TRBD2. V gave up 5 bases and J gave up 3 bases; unmatched junction bases: 5. This CDR3 has 14 amino acids. From germline, CDR1 is PRHDT and CDR2 FYEKMQ (reference sequence).

This sequence joins TRBV6-5 and TRBJ2-7, with TRBD1 matching 7 bases. V lost 10 bases and J lost 3; bases outside the gene matches: 12. This CDR3 region has 14 residues. CDR1 and CDR2 from the germline V gene are MNHEY and SVGAGI. The CDR3 nucleotides read TGTGCCACCCGGCCTAGACAGGGATACTACGAGCAGTACTTC. Translation: CATRPRQGYYEQYF.

The chain recombines TRBV6-6 with TRBJ2-2; D call uncertain. V lost 2 bases, J lost 7 bases, and 8 bases lay in between. From germline, CDR1 is MNHNY and CDR2 SVGAGI (reference sequence). The CDR3 has 13 residues. In nucleotides, the CDR3 is TGTGCCAGCAGTTACGAGGTGTACGGGGAGCTGTTTTTT. Protein product: CASSYEVYGELFF.

This clone was observed a single time. V usage is TRBV30 and J usage is TRBJ2-2; 8 nucleotides align to TRBD2. Germline CDR1 reads GTSNPN; CDR2 reads SVGIG (reference sequence). With 3 bases clipped from V and 6 bases from J, the junction kept 21 bases outside the gene matches. The CDR3 runs 19 residues. CDR3 sequence (DNA): TGTGCCTGGAGATCGAGGCTCGGGACTAGTCGGGTTGACCCCGGGGAGCTGTTTTTT. Protein: CAWRSRLGTSRVDPGELFF.

This rearrangement joins TRBV7-6 to TRBJ2-1, with 7 bases matching TRBD2. Germline values: CDR1 SGHVS, CDR2 FNYEAQ. This CDR3 contains 16 residues. J was trimmed by 0 bases and V by 1 base; bases with no gene match: 3. CDR3 DNA sequence: TGTGCCAGCAGCTTAGTTCGCGGGAGCTCCTACAATGAGCAGTTCTTC. This codes for CASSLVRGSSYNEQFF.

The chain has TRBV4-3 and TRBJ2-7; 8 nucleotides match TRBD2. CDR3 length: 15 amino acids. Germline loops: CDR1 LGHNA, CDR2 YSLEER. The J segment lost 6 bases and the V segment lost 0 bases, leaving 7 bases of the junction unmatched. In nucleotides, the CDR3 is TGCGCCAGCAGCCAAGACCTAGCGGGCTCCACCGAGCAGTACTTC. It translates to CASSQDLAGSTEQYF.

CDR3 coding DNA: TGTGCCAGCAGTCCCACCGTGACAGATCACACCGGGGAGCTGTTTTTT. This codes for CASSPTVTDHTGELFF. V usage is TRBV28 and J usage is TRBJ2-2, with D possibly being TRBD1 (5 bases). Trimming took off 5 bases at V and 3 bases at J, with 16 bases between the two ends. This CDR3 spans 16 amino acids. Germline CDR1 and CDR2: MDHEN and SYDVKM.

The gene calls are TRBV19 and TRBJ1-2; 9 bases line up with TRBD1. The ends lost 5 bases at V and 4 bases at J; junction bases unmatched: 8. The CDR3 loop spans 15 amino acids. CDR1 and CDR2 from the germline V gene are LNHDA and SQIVND (reference sequence). The CDR3 protein is CASSLGQGGLYGYTF. In DNA form, the CDR3 reads TGTGCCAGTAGTCTGGGACAGGGCGGCCTCTATGGCTACACCTTC.

This CDR3 is CASSVSQGGQGPDTQYF. The CDR3, as DNA: TGTGCCAGCAGCGTAAGCCAGGGGGGACAGGGCCCAGATACGCAGTATTTT. The V call is TRBV9, the J call TRBJ2-3, with 9 positions matching TRBD1. V lost 1 base to trimming and J lost 4 bases; unmatched junction nucleotides: 10. Per the germline V gene, CDR1 is SGDLS and CDR2 is YYNGEE. The CDR3 runs 17 residues.

The chain joins TRBV9 to TRBJ2-1; the D gene is possibly TRBD2 (8 bases). The V gene lost 4 bases and the J gene lost 5 bases, with 19 bases spanning the gap. In germline, CDR1 is SGDLS, CDR2 YYNGEE. The CDR3 spans 16 residues. As DNA, the CDR3 is TGTGCCAGCAGCCCCGGGGGGGGGACAGAGAACAATGAGCAGTTCTTC. It encodes CASSPGGGTENNEQFF.

J is TRBJ1-2 and V is TRBV15; 9 bases agree with TRBD1. The germline V gene has CDR1 LNHNV and CDR2 YYDKDF (reference sequence). The CDR3 length is 15 residues. The V gene end was trimmed by 3 bases and the J gene end by 7 bases; junction bases not matched to a gene: 9. CDR3 region: CATSSRDRASGGYTF. The CDR3 region has the DNA TGTGCCACCAGCAGCCGGGACAGGGCCTCAGGTGGCTACACCTTC.

V gene TRBV30 combines with J gene TRBJ2-1, with TRBD2 matching 7 bases. The germline V gene encodes CDR1 GTSNPN and CDR2 SVGIG (reference sequence). The CDR3 consists of 13 residues. The V and J ends lost 8 bases and 10 bases, in that order; junction bases with no gene match: 14. This CDR3 is CAHSGSGAREQFF. The DNA of the CDR3 is TGTGCCCACAGTGGAAGCGGGGCAAGAGAGCAGTTCTTC.

The rearrangement uses TRBV30 and TRBJ1-1, with TRBD1 matching over 7 bases. The ends lost 2 bases at V and 1 base at J; junction bases unmatched: 4. Germline V gene sequence: CDR1 GTSNPN, CDR2 SVGIG (reference sequence). The CDR3 sequence is 14 residues long. In nucleotides, the CDR3 is TGTGCCTGGAGTCACCGGGACAGGAACACTGAAGCTTTCTTT. This encodes CAWSHRDRNTEAFF.

The chain links TRBV7-2 to TRBJ2-7; TRBD1 aligns across 7 bases. CDR3 length: 17 residues. V shed 3 bases, J shed 2 bases, and the junction held 13 bases outside the gene matches. Germline CDR1 SGHTA, CDR2 FQGNSA. The CDR3 region is CASSFSIRGYSAYEQYF. The CDR3 DNA reads TGTGCCAGCAGCTTTAGCATCAGGGGGTATAGCGCCTACGAGCAGTACTTC.

The genes are TRBV28 and TRBJ2-7; 12 bases agree with TRBD2. The CDR3 covers 19 residues. CDR1 is MDHEN and CDR2 is SYDVKM in the germline V gene. V lost 6 bases to trimming and J lost 2 bases; unmatched junction nucleotides: 17. CDR3 amino acids: CASRPSSGREENGPYEQYF. The CDR3 DNA reads TGTGCCAGCAGACCTTCTAGCGGGAGGGAAGAGAATGGCCCCTACGAGCAGTACTTC.

The chain links TRBV7-2 to TRBJ2-3; a possible D gene is TRBD1 (6 bases). Deletions cut 5 bases from V and 2 bases from J, with 11 bases between. The CDR3 runs to 14 residues. CDR1 is SGHTA, CDR2 FQGNSA, per germline. The DNA for the CDR3 is TGTGCCAGCAGCCTAGACAGGCCCACAGATACGCAGTATTTT. Residues: CASSLDRPTDTQYF.